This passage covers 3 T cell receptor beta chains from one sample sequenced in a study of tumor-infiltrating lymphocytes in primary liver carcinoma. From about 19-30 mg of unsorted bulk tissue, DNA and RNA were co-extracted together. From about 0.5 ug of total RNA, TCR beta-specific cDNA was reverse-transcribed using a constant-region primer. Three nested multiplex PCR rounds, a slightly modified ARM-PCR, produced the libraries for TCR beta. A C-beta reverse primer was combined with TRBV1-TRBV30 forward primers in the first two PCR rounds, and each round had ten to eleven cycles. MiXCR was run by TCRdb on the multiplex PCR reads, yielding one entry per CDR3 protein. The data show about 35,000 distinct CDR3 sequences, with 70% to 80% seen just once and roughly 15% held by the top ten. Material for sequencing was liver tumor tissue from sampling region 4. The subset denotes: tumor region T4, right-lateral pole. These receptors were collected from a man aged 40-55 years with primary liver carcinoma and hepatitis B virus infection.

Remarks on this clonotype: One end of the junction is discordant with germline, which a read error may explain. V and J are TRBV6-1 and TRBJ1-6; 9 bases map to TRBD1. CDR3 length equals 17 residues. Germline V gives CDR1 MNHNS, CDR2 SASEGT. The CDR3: CASSEPSGTGRNSPFHF. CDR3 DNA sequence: TGTGCCAGCAGCGAACCATCGGGGACAGGGCGGAATTCACCCTTCCACTTT.

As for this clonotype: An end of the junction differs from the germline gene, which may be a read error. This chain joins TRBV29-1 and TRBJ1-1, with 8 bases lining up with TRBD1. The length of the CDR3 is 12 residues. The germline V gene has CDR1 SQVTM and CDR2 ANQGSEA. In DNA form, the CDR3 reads TGCTGCGTGGGGACAGGCATGACTGAACGTTTCTTT. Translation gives CCVGTGMTERFF.

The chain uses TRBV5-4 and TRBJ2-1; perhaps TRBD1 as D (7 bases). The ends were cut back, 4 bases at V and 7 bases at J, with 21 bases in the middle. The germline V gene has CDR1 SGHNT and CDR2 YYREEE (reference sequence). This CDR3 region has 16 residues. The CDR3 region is CASSPGGGGYLNEQFF. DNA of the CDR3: TGTGCCAGCAGCCCCGGTGGAGGGGGCTATCTGAATGAGCAGTTCTTC.